This TCR beta chain was identified during a study of blood T cell repertoires in COVID-19. This table comes from immunoSEQ multiplex PCR, and its TCRdb copy is limited to in-frame clones, with some not included. The sample has about 480,000 clones; around 90% are singletons. The ends were cut back, 0 bases at V and 2 bases at J, with 8 bases in the middle. CDR3 length equals 14 residues. Germline-derived CDR1 and CDR2 are SGHRS and YFSETQ. Researchers sorted participants into cohorts using their self-reported clinical history. The origin of this receptor is a woman younger than 30 with acute COVID-19. The sequencing sample was made of PBMCs or T cells enriched from blood (not recorded which). The V gene is TRBV5-1, the J gene TRBJ1-1; D not resolved. The CDR3 sequence is CASSLERGNTEAFF. In nucleotides, the CDR3 is TGCGCCAGCAGCTTGGAGCGGGGAAACACTGAAGCTTTCTTT.